This entry lists 3 T cell receptor beta chains sequenced from one sample in a study of CD8 T cells in Susac syndrome. Reverse transcription used about 0.45 to 1 ug RNA and random hexamers. TCRdb itself ran the immunoSEQ multiplex PCR reads through MiXCR, one entry per CDR3 protein. The sample carries a few hundred thousand distinct CDR3 sequences, under 95% recorded once. Material: CD4+ T cells from PBMCs. The origin of the receptors is a human donor with multiple sclerosis.

The rearrangement joins TRBV3-1 to TRBJ2-1, with D possibly being TRBD2 (6 bases). V was pared by 4 bases and J by 4 bases, with 17 bases between. Germline V lookup: CDR1 LGHDT, CDR2 YNNKEL (reference sequence). The CDR3 covers 16 residues. CDR3 in DNA: TGTGCCAGCAGCCCGGAGTGGGGGGACCTTTACAATGAGCAGTTCTTC. Its translation is CASSPEWGDLYNEQFF.

This sequence joins TRBV14 and TRBJ2-2; D perhaps matches TRBD1 (5 bases). Trimming removed 5 bases from V and 6 bases from J, with 19 bases in between. The CDR3 consists of 16 residues. Germline V lookup: CDR1 SGHDN, CDR2 FVKESK. Here the CDR3 reads CASSDQPGWLAGELFF. DNA of the CDR3: TGTGCCAGCAGCGACCAGCCAGGGTGGTTAGCCGGGGAGCTGTTTTTT.

The chain carries TRBV20-1 and TRBJ2-5; 7 positions agree with TRBD2. V lost 7 bases to trimming and J lost 0 bases; unmatched junction nucleotides: 14. Germline V gives CDR1 DFQATT, CDR2 SNEGSKA (reference sequence). This CDR3 region has 16 residues. The CDR3 reads CSGRPLGRGNQETQYF. CDR3 coding DNA: TGCAGTGGGCGCCCTTTGGGGCGGGGGAACCAAGAGACCCAGTACTTC.